The 16 T cell receptor beta chains listed next were all sequenced from one sample in a study of blood T cell repertoires in COVID-19. The table came from immunoSEQ multiplex PCR; TCRdb's copy has only in-frame clones and leaves some out. Of 390,000 or so clones listed, over 75% are singletons. Input material: PBMCs or T cells enriched from blood (not recorded which). The receptors were gathered from a young man who had recovered from COVID-19.

CDR3 loop: CASRWGQGDNEQFF. The CDR3 bases are TGCGCCAGCAGGTGGGGACAGGGGGACAATGAGCAGTTCTTC. The chain employs TRBV5-1 and TRBJ2-1, with 11 bases identical to TRBD1. V trimming: 5 bases; J trimming: 5 bases; junction bases outside the gene matches: 3. This CDR3 is 14 amino acids long. The germline gives CDR1 SGHRS, CDR2 YFSETQ. Based on the CDR3 plus reference TRBV5-1 and TRBJ2-1, the full variable domain is KAGVTQTPRYLIKTRGQQVTLSCSPISGHRSVSWYQQTPGQGLQFLFEYFSETQRNKGNFPGRFSGRQFSNSRSEMNVSTLELGDSALYLCASRWGQGDNEQFFGPGTRLTVL.

V is TRBV7-9 and J is TRBJ1-2, with D perhaps TRBD1 (6 bases). The CDR3 contains 16 residues. V shed 4 bases and J shed 2 bases, with 17 bases lying between them. Germline assignment: CDR1 SEHNR and CDR2 FQNEAQ (reference sequence). CDR3 residues: CASSSALGQKNYGYTF. The DNA of the CDR3 is TGTGCCAGCAGCTCGGCGTTAGGACAGAAGAACTATGGCTACACCTTC. Using reference TRBV7-9 and TRBJ1-2 for the parts outside the CDR3, the full variable domain is DTGVSQNPRHKITKRGQNVTFRCDPISEHNRLYWYRQTLGQGPEFLTYFQNEAQLEKSRLLSDRFSAERPKGSFSTLEIQRTEQGDSAMYLCASSSALGQKNYGYTFGSGTRLTVV.

This chain connects TRBV5-6 to TRBJ2-7; 11 nucleotides line up with TRBD2. J lost 4 bases, V lost 4 bases, and 7 bases had no gene match. The germline gives CDR1 SGHDT, CDR2 YYEEEE. This CDR3 has 15 amino acids. CDR3 sequence reads: CASSLGLAETYEQYF. The CDR3 region has the DNA TGTGCCAGCAGCCTGGGACTAGCGGAGACATACGAGCAGTACTTC.

This clone was seen only once. Other DNA sequences in the sample encode the same CDR3. The rearrangement links TRBV9 to TRBJ2-7; TRBD2 aligns across 7 bases. Germline V lookup: CDR1 SGDLS, CDR2 YYNGEE. This CDR3 region has 14 residues. The J segment lost 0 bases and the V segment lost 2 bases, leaving 2 bases of the junction unmatched. In DNA, the CDR3 is TGTGCCAGCAGCGTGGGGGGGAGCTCCTACGAGCAGTACTTC. Its protein product is CASSVGGSSYEQYF.

The chain employs TRBV19 and TRBJ2-3, with 7 bases fitting TRBD1. CDR1 is LNHDA and CDR2 is SQIVND in the germline V gene (reference sequence). CDR3 length equals 18 residues. V was pared by 1 base and J by 5 bases, with 15 bases of the junction left unmatched. CDR3 residues: CASSIAYLTGAREDTQYF. The CDR3 DNA reads as TGTGCCAGTAGTATAGCCTACCTCACAGGGGCGCGCGAAGATACGCAGTATTTT.

The rearrangement links TRBV28 to TRBJ1-3; D is unclear. Trimming removed 2 bases at V and 2 bases at J, with 7 bases between. CDR3 length: 14 residues. Germline V lookup: CDR1 MDHEN, CDR2 SYDVKM. The CDR3 spells CASSLGGTGNTIYF. The CDR3, as DNA: TGTGCCAGCAGTTTAGGAGGGACTGGAAACACCATATATTTT. The full variable domain, with the rest looked up from reference TRBV28 and TRBJ1-3, is DVKVTQSSRYLVKRTGEKVFLECVQDMDHENMFWYRQDPGLGLRLIYFSYDVKMKEKGDIPEGYSVSREKKERFSLILESASTNQTSMYLCASSLGGTGNTIYFGEGSWLTVV.

The chain joins TRBV3-1 (or the pseudogene TRBV3-2) to TRBJ2-7, with 12 bases aligning to TRBD2. With 3 bases clipped from V and 2 bases from J, the junction kept 14 bases outside the gene matches. CDR3 size: 19 residues. Per germline, CDR1 LGHDT and CDR2 YNNKEL (reference sequence). CDR3 coding DNA: TGTGCCAGCAGCCAGGTGACAGGACTAGCGGGGACGTCCGCCTACGAGCAGTACTTC. As protein: CASSQVTGLAGTSAYEQYF.

V gene TRBV7-3 combines with J gene TRBJ1-2; D gene unclear. V dropped 0 bases and J dropped 10 bases, with 9 bases sitting between them. The CDR3 has 12 residues. Germline V gene lookup returns CDR1 SGHTA and CDR2 FQGTGA. Here the CDR3 DNA reads TGTGCCAGCAGCTTAACGGGGAGCGCCTACACCTTC. Residues: CASSLTGSAYTF.

The chain employs TRBV24-1 and TRBJ2-7; 8 bases map to TRBD1. The V and J ends lost 3 bases and 2 bases, in that order; junction bases with no gene match: 8. Germline V gene data show CDR1 as KGHDR and CDR2 as SFDVKD. This CDR3 comprises 16 residues. The CDR3 loop reads CATSDVTGTGAYEQYF. CDR3 DNA: TGTGCCACCAGTGATGTTACCGGGACAGGCGCCTACGAGCAGTACTTC.

This sequence joins TRBV29-1 and TRBJ1-1; TRBD1 matches at 9 bases. V trimming: 6 bases; J trimming: 5 bases; junction bases outside the gene matches: 4. This CDR3 region has 12 residues. The V gene's germline CDR1 is SQVTM and CDR2 ANQGSEA. CDR3 sequence reads: CSVTGTGTEAFF. The CDR3 nucleotides are TGCAGCGTCACCGGGACAGGGACTGAAGCTTTCTTT.

The rearrangement joins TRBV2 to TRBJ1-4, with D tentatively TRBD1 (5 bases). In germline, CDR1 is SNHLY, CDR2 FYNNEI. Trimming took 2 bases from V and 5 from J, leaving 18 bases between them. There are 17 residues in the CDR3. The CDR3 coding sequence is TGTGCCAGCAGTGAAACTAAGGGGACTTCGAAAAATGAAAAACTGTTTTTT. This translates into CASSETKGTSKNEKLFF.

The chain employs TRBV19 and TRBJ2-7; maybe TRBD2 (6 bases). V gave up 4 bases and J gave up 0 bases, with 13 bases separating them. The CDR3 has 15 residues. Germline V gene sequence: CDR1 LNHDA, CDR2 SQIVND (reference sequence). The CDR3 DNA is TGTGCCAGTAGTACTAGCGCTATTAGCTCCTACGAGCAGTACTTC. It is translated as CASSTSAISSYEQYF. The full variable domain, its missing parts supplied by reference TRBV19 and TRBJ2-7, is DGGITQSPKYLFRKEGQNVTLSCEQNLNHDAMYWYRQDPGQGLRLIYYSQIVNDFQKGDIAEGYSVSREKKESFPLTVTSAQKNPTAFYLCASSTSAISSYEQYFGPGTRLTVT.

This sequence joins TRBV9 and TRBJ2-3, with 7 bases matching TRBD2. Germline CDR1 is SGDLS and CDR2 is YYNGEE. This CDR3 contains 16 residues. With V trimmed by 3 bases and J by 1 base, 8 bases remained unmatched. The CDR3 DNA is TGTGCCAGCAGCGCTCGGGACTACCCCGGCACAGATACGCAGTATTTT. It is translated as CASSARDYPGTDTQYF.

This chain connects TRBV25-1 to TRBJ1-3, with 7 bases aligning to TRBD1. The CDR3 runs 16 residues. V lost 4 bases and J lost 0; bases outside the gene matches: 6. Germline V gives CDR1 MGHDK, CDR2 SYGVNS. CDR3 nucleotide sequence: TGTGCCAGCAGTGCAGGACAGGTCTTCTCTGGAAACACCATATATTTT. Translating it yields CASSAGQVFSGNTIYF.

This clone has just one count. V usage is TRBV5-1 and J usage is TRBJ1-2; unclear D gene. CDR1 SGHRS and CDR2 YFSETQ come from the germline V gene. Trimming removed 0 bases from V and 3 bases from J, with 9 bases in between. This CDR3 comprises 14 residues. This chain's CDR3 is CASSLDEEHYGYTF. The CDR3 nucleotides are TGCGCCAGCAGCTTGGACGAGGAGCACTATGGCTACACCTTC. The full variable domain, in which reference TRBV5-1 and TRBJ1-2 provide the parts outside the CDR3, is KAGVTQTPRYLIKTRGQQVTLSCSPISGHRSVSWYQQTPGQGLQFLFEYFSETQRNKGNFPGRFSGRQFSNSRSEMNVSTLELGDSALYLCASSLDEEHYGYTFGSGTRLTVV.

The table lists this clone with a few counts. The chain links TRBV25-1 to TRBJ2-1; D might be TRBD1 (7 bases). V was cut by 7 bases and J by 4 bases, with 20 bases left in between. From germline, CDR1 is MGHDK and CDR2 SYGVNS. The CDR3 extends over 16 amino acids. Written as DNA, the CDR3 is TGTGCCAGCAAACCTCACAGGGGAGGCCAGTACAATGAGCAGTTCTTC. Its translation is CASKPHRGGQYNEQFF.